The 5 T cell receptor beta chains presented below share a single source sample, sequenced in a study of early stage breast cancer tumors. Assay used: immunoSEQ multiplex PCR; TCRdb lists only in-frame clones, some missing. Found here are fewer than 30,000 clones, about 60% of them singletons; the top ten hold 8.5%. Sequenced input: breast tumor tissue. The receptor source for this set is a person in their fifties or sixties with breast cancer.

This sequence joins TRBV28 and TRBJ2-1; 8 bases align to TRBD2. CDR3 length equals 14 residues. Germline CDR1 reads MDHEN; CDR2 reads SYDVKM. With 5 bases clipped from V and 9 bases from J, the junction kept 9 bases outside the gene matches. CDR3 sequence: CASSPGLVEGEQFF. CDR3 bases: TGTGCCAGCAGTCCGGGACTAGTAGAGGGTGAGCAGTTCTTC.

The gene calls are TRBV7-9 and TRBJ2-7; D call uncertain. Deletions cut 3 bases from V and 5 bases from J, with 8 bases between. The germline V gene encodes CDR1 SEHNR and CDR2 FQNEAQ (reference sequence). The CDR3 loop spans 12 amino acids. CDR3 nucleotide sequence: TGTGCCAGCAGCTTTCTCTACGACGAGCAGTACTTC. Its protein product is CASSFLYDEQYF.

V usage is TRBV10-2 and J usage is TRBJ2-1; 11 bases match TRBD2. The CDR3 length is 15 residues. J was trimmed by 8 bases and V by 7 bases; bases with no gene match: 10. The V gene's germline CDR1 is WSHSY and CDR2 SAAADI. The CDR3 here is CASTLTSGSEDEQFF. The DNA for the CDR3 is TGCGCCAGCACCCTAACTAGCGGGAGTGAGGATGAGCAGTTCTTC.

The genes are TRBV6-1 and TRBJ1-2; D perhaps matches TRBD1 (5 bases). Trimming stripped 5 bases from V and 0 bases from J, with 10 bases between. This CDR3 region has 14 residues. The germline gives CDR1 MNHNS, CDR2 SASEGT. This CDR3 is CASSPGIANYGYTF. CDR3 nucleotides: TGTGCCAGCAGTCCAGGGATCGCTAACTATGGCTACACCTTC.

The chain joins TRBV19 to TRBJ2-2, with D perhaps matching TRBD2 (5 bases). The CDR3 runs 14 residues. The germline V gene has CDR1 LNHDA and CDR2 SQIVND (reference sequence). The germline V and J ends were trimmed by 6 bases and 1 base, with 9 bases remaining between them. CDR3 sequence reads: CASRPGGNTGELFF. Here the CDR3 DNA reads TGTGCCAGTAGGCCTGGAGGGAACACCGGGGAGCTGTTTTTT. The complete variable domain, with remaining parts taken from reference TRBV19 and TRBJ2-2, reads DGGITQSPKYLFRKEGQNVTLSCEQNLNHDAMYWYRQDPGQGLRLIYYSQIVNDFQKGDIAEGYSVSREKKESFPLTVTSAQKNPTAFYLCASRPGGNTGELFFGEGSRLTVL.